This entry lists 27 T cell receptor beta chains sequenced from one sample in a study of shared clonotypes between healthy human individuals. Produced via immunoSEQ multiplex PCR; TCRdb's table is partial and in-frame only. Here the sample spans a few million clones, more than 80% being singletons. Source material: naive CD4+ T cells from PBMCs. Subset given: CD45RA+ positively selected. These receptors were taken from a man between 18 and 29 years old in good health. Some clones in this sample may be carry-over from other donors' samples.

The chain uses TRBV2 and TRBJ2-2; 8 bases fit TRBD1. V shed 8 bases, J shed 1 base, and the junction held 0 bases outside the gene matches. The CDR3 has 13 residues. CDR1 is SNHLY, CDR2 FYNNEI, per germline. For the CDR3, the DNA is TGTGCCAGCGGGACAGGGAACACCGGGGAGCTGTTTTTT. Translation gives CASGTGNTGELFF.

This sequence joins TRBV11-3 and TRBJ2-1; 9 nucleotides align to TRBD2. Germline V gene data show CDR1 as SGHNT and CDR2 as YENEEA. V shed 4 bases, J shed 10 bases, and the junction held 14 bases outside the gene matches. The CDR3 has 16 amino acids. CDR3 loop: CASSSASAGGVGEQFF. The CDR3 bases are TGTGCCAGCAGCTCCGCAAGCGCGGGAGGGGTCGGGGAGCAGTTCTTC.

Only one count was recorded for this clone. The same CDR3 is also encoded by other DNA sequences in this sample. This rearrangement joins TRBV5-1 to TRBJ2-7; 12 nucleotides align to TRBD2. The CDR3 contains 15 residues. Unmatched junction bases numbered 4, after V lost 0 bases and J lost 6 bases. Germline assignment: CDR1 SGHRS and CDR2 YFSETQ. The CDR3: CASSLGLAGAGEQYF. CDR3 DNA: TGCGCCAGCAGCTTGGGACTAGCGGGAGCTGGCGAGCAGTACTTC. The full variable domain, rest sourced from reference TRBV5-1 and TRBJ2-7, is KAGVTQTPRYLIKTRGQQVTLSCSPISGHRSVSWYQQTPGQGLQFLFEYFSETQRNKGNFPGRFSGRQFSNSRSEMNVSTLELGDSALYLCASSLGLAGAGEQYFGPGTRLTVT.

The chain carries TRBV5-1 and TRBJ2-5; D gene uncertain. The CDR3 consists of 14 residues. From germline, CDR1 is SGHRS and CDR2 YFSETQ. Trimming left V 2 bases short and J 1 base short, with 9 bases between. The CDR3 sequence: CASSLRLRQETQYF. In DNA form, the CDR3 reads TGCGCCAGCAGCTTACGACTCCGCCAAGAGACCCAGTACTTC.

This sequence joins TRBV11-3 and TRBJ2-6; possibly TRBD1 for D (5 bases). Germline assignment: CDR1 SGHNT and CDR2 YENEEA. The CDR3 has 15 residues. V was cut by 1 base and J by 8 bases, with 12 bases left in between. CDR3 loop: CASSLGRERTNVLTF. CDR3 nucleotides: TGTGCCAGCAGCTTAGGCAGGGAAAGGACCAACGTCCTGACTTTC. The variable domain in full, completed from reference TRBV11-3 and TRBJ2-6, reads EAGVVQSPRYKIIEKKQPVAFWCNPISGHNTLYWYLQNLGQGPELLIRYENEEAVDDSQLPKDRFSAERLKGVDSTLKIQPAELGDSAVYLCASSLGRERTNVLTFGAGSRLTVL.

This clone occurred a few times. This sample also contains other DNA sequences that code for the same CDR3. The J gene is TRBJ1-2, the V gene TRBV5-8; the D is unclear. This CDR3 has 12 amino acids. V was pared by 0 bases and J by 4 bases, with 4 bases between. Per the germline V gene, CDR1 is SGHTS and CDR2 is YDEGEE. CDR3 coding DNA: TGTGCCAGCAGCTTGGTGGGCTATGGCTACACCTTC. Its protein is CASSLVGYGYTF.

The chain combines TRBV28 with TRBJ2-1; D ambiguous. Germline V lookup: CDR1 MDHEN, CDR2 SYDVKM. There are 12 residues in the CDR3. V was cut by 10 bases and J by 5 bases, with 12 bases left in between. DNA of the CDR3: TGTGCCATCATCGCAGGAAACAATGAGCAGTTCTTC. This translates into CAIIAGNNEQFF.

This chain uses TRBV28 with TRBJ2-7; 9 bases match TRBD1. V lost 7 bases and J lost 5; bases outside the gene matches: 12. Germline V gene lookup returns CDR1 MDHEN and CDR2 SYDVKM. The CDR3 runs to 15 residues. The chain's CDR3 is CASKFAGTGMNEQYF. CDR3 sequence (DNA): TGTGCCAGCAAGTTTGCGGGGACAGGGATGAACGAGCAGTACTTC.

This rearrangement joins TRBV7-6 to TRBJ1-2, with D unclear. V shed 2 bases and J shed 8 bases, with 12 bases lying between them. CDR1 SGHVS and CDR2 FNYEAQ come from the germline V gene. The CDR3 spans 13 residues. The CDR3 DNA reads TGTGCCAGCAGCTTAAATATGAGGGTAGGCTACACCTTC. Its translation is CASSLNMRVGYTF.

This clone has just one count. J is TRBJ2-7 and V is TRBV11-2; 7 bases map to TRBD1. The CDR3 is 15 amino acids. V lost 1 base to trimming and J lost 2 bases; unmatched junction nucleotides: 5. CDR1 and CDR2 (germline): SGHAT, FQNNGV. The CDR3, as DNA: TGTGCCAGCAGCTTAGTGCGACAGGGCACCTACGAGCAGTACTTC. Protein product: CASSLVRQGTYEQYF. Filled out from reference TRBV11-2 and TRBJ2-7, the complete variable domain reads EAGVAQSPRYKIIEKRQSVAFWCNPISGHATLYWYQQILGQGPKLLIQFQNNGVVDDSQLPKDRFSAERLKGVDSTLKIQPAKLEDSAVYLCASSLVRQGTYEQYFGPGTRLTVT.

The genes are TRBV9 and TRBJ2-3; perhaps TRBD2 as D (5 bases). The CDR3 sequence is 16 residues long. Germline CDR1 is SGDLS and CDR2 is YYNGEE. Trimming stripped 1 base from V and 2 bases from J, with 14 bases between. CDR3 DNA: TGTGCCAGCAGCGTATCCCCAGCGGAATACACAGATACGCAGTATTTT. Protein sequence: CASSVSPAEYTDTQYF.

The V call is TRBV27, the J call TRBJ2-2, with D perhaps TRBD1 (6 bases). With 4 bases removed from V and 4 bases from J, the gap between germline ends came to 22 bases. Per germline, CDR1 MNHEY and CDR2 SMNVEV (reference sequence). The CDR3 covers 18 residues. CDR3 DNA: TGTGCCAGCAGTTACCGACAGGTTCTTTCCCTCGGCACCGGGGAGCTGTTTTTT. Its protein is CASSYRQVLSLGTGELFF.

The gene calls are TRBV11-3 and TRBJ2-3; TRBD2 might be the D (6 bases). This CDR3 is 17 amino acids long. CDR1 and CDR2 (germline): SGHNT, YENEEA. Trimming removed 1 base at V and 5 bases at J, with 19 bases between. For the CDR3, the DNA is TGTGCCAGCAGCTTAGGGTTGAGGGAGGCGCGGGTAGATACGCAGTATTTT. It translates to CASSLGLREARVDTQYF.

J is TRBJ2-6 and V is TRBV9, with TRBD1 as a possible D gene (6 bases). Looked up from germline, CDR1 is SGDLS and CDR2 is YYNGEE. The CDR3 consists of 19 residues. Trimming took off 3 bases at V and 0 bases at J, with 19 bases between the two ends. CDR3 loop: CASSESVPGHFSGANVLTF. The CDR3 nucleotides read TGTGCCAGCAGCGAAAGTGTACCGGGACACTTCTCTGGGGCCAACGTCCTGACTTTC.

The genes are TRBV28 and TRBJ1-2; weak D call: TRBD1 (6 bases). The CDR3 spans 16 residues. CDR1 and CDR2 from the germline V gene are MDHEN and SYDVKM. V was pared by 2 bases and J by 6 bases, with 19 bases between. For the CDR3, the DNA is TGTGCCAGCAGTTTAAAGTTTACGGGCAGGGGCCATGGCTACACCTTC. As protein: CASSLKFTGRGHGYTF.

This clone was seen a single time. This sequence joins TRBV29-1 and TRBJ1-1; no definite D call. The CDR3 consists of 13 residues. Germline CDR1 reads SQVTM; CDR2 reads ANQGSEA. Trimming pared 6 bases from V and 1 base from J, leaving 12 bases between. The CDR3 DNA reads TGCAGCGTCGGAGGACCGCAGAACACTGAAGCTTTCTTT. Its protein is CSVGGPQNTEAFF.

J is TRBJ2-7 and V is TRBV29-1; TRBD1 matches 11 bases. Germline CDR1 reads SQVTM; CDR2 reads ANQGSEA. V gave up 6 bases and J gave up 6 bases; unmatched junction bases: 7. This CDR3 region has 13 residues. The CDR3 sequence: CSVPGTGGSEQYF. Here the CDR3 DNA reads TGCAGCGTCCCCGGGACAGGGGGAAGCGAGCAGTACTTC.

Comment on this clone: Other DNA sequences from this sample encode an identical CDR3 as well. This chain joins TRBV2 and TRBJ2-7; 15 nucleotides line up with TRBD2. In germline, CDR1 is SNHLY, CDR2 FYNNEI. V was clipped by 4 bases and J by 7 bases; unmatched bases: 2. The CDR3 has 14 residues. CDR3 residues: CASSAGLAGGEQYF. Written as DNA, the CDR3 is TGTGCCAGCAGTGCCGGACTAGCGGGAGGGGAGCAGTACTTC.

The CDR3 nucleotides are TGTGCCAGCAGTTACTCGCTTCGACTAGCGGGAAATGAGCAGTTCTTC. Its translation is CASSYSLRLAGNEQFF. The chain recombines TRBV6-5 with TRBJ2-1; 11 bases map to TRBD2. The CDR3 has 16 amino acids. The V and J ends lost 0 bases and 7 bases, in that order; junction bases with no gene match: 5. The germline V gene encodes CDR1 MNHEY and CDR2 SVGAGI.

The V call is TRBV7-8, the J call TRBJ2-7, with D hard to call. Per the germline V gene, CDR1 is SGHVS and CDR2 is FQNEAQ. The CDR3 sequence is 15 residues long. V was pared by 2 bases and J by 2 bases, with 13 bases between. The CDR3 DNA reads TGTGCCAGCAGCTTACGCGCCCGTGGGGCCTACGAGCAGTACTTC. It is translated as CASSLRARGAYEQYF.

The chain has TRBV2 and TRBJ2-5, with D perhaps TRBD2 (6 bases). The J call may be in error: the DNA end matches TRBJ2-7 better. The CDR3 totals 13 residues. Germline V gene sequence: CDR1 SNHLY, CDR2 FYNNEI. The DNA of the CDR3 is TGTGCCAGCAGGGAGGGTCAGTTCTACGAGCAGTACTTC. This gives the protein CASREGQFYEQYF.

The chain carries TRBV5-1 and TRBJ2-5; no firm D call. Germline V gene lookup returns CDR1 SGHRS and CDR2 YFSETQ. Trimming left V 4 bases short and J 5 bases short, with 15 bases between. This CDR3 has 14 residues. The CDR3 bases are TGCGCCAGCAGCCCGAGTGAGTGGTGGGAGACCCAGTACTTC. It is translated as CASSPSEWWETQYF.

The chain joins TRBV25-1 to TRBJ1-1, with 7 nucleotides matching TRBD1. CDR1 is MGHDK, CDR2 SYGVNS, per germline. The CDR3 covers 13 residues. The ends lost 8 bases at V and 6 bases at J; junction bases unmatched: 9. CDR3 nucleotides: TGTGCCAGCTCAAGGGGGCTCCCAGCTGAAGCTTTCTTT. The encoded protein is CASSRGLPAEAFF.

The rearrangement links TRBV29-1 to TRBJ1-1; D gene ambiguous. The CDR3 sequence is 14 residues long. Trimming removed 4 bases from V and 4 bases from J, with 16 bases in between. CDR1 and CDR2 (germline): SQVTM, ANQGSEA. This chain's CDR3 is CSVVSLFGFTEAFF. The CDR3 DNA is TGCAGCGTTGTTTCTCTTTTCGGGTTCACTGAAGCTTTCTTT. The whole variable domain, remainder taken from reference TRBV29-1 and TRBJ1-1, is SAVISQKPSRDICQRGTSLTIQCQVDSQVTMMFWYRQQPGQSLTLIATANQGSEATYESGFVIDKFPISRPNLTFSTLTVSNMSPEDSSIYLCSVVSLFGFTEAFFGQGTRLTVV.

The chain recombines TRBV7-3 with TRBJ2-3; D call uncertain. V was shortened by 5 bases and J by 1 base, with 10 bases between the two germline ends. Germline CDR1 reads SGHTA; CDR2 reads FQGTGA. The CDR3 runs to 14 residues. CDR3 sequence: CASSPVGGTDTQYF. The CDR3 bases are TGTGCCAGCAGCCCCGTAGGAGGCACAGATACGCAGTATTTT.

The chain links TRBV19 to TRBJ2-3, with 10 bases matching TRBD2. Germline CDR1 and CDR2: LNHDA and SQIVND (reference sequence). V shed 1 base and J 2 bases; nucleotides not matched to a gene: 3. The CDR3 is 16 residues long. The CDR3 is CASSIVGLADTDTQYF. As DNA, the CDR3 is TGTGCCAGTAGTATAGTTGGACTAGCGGACACAGATACGCAGTATTTT.

The rearrangement links TRBV5-1 to TRBJ2-5; TRBD2 matches 8 bases. Germline values: CDR1 SGHRS, CDR2 YFSETQ. This CDR3 has 18 amino acids. J gave up 1 base and V 0 bases, and 11 bases lay outside the gene matches. CDR3 sequence reads: CASSLAIPSGRLQETQYF. The CDR3 DNA reads as TGCGCCAGCAGCTTGGCTATCCCCAGCGGGAGACTCCAAGAGACCCAGTACTTC.